The rows below give T cell receptor beta chains drawn from one sample of a study of early T cells in non-severe SARS-CoV-2 infection. Via MiXCR, TCRdb re-called the 5' RACE reads, giving one row per CDR3 protein. In the table there are approximately 97,000 distinct CDR3 sequences, roughly 11% of which are singletons. The sample consisted of whole blood, taken at baseline. The receptors were gathered from an adult who was a healthcare worker with PCR-confirmed SARS-CoV-2 infection or an uninfected control (not recorded which). Both conserved end residues are part of each CDR3. The D gene is left open where the match is weak. Clone size is shown for a subset of rows, as once, few, many or a class of expanded clone.

clone size | J gene | V gene | D gene | CDR3 protein | CDR3 DNA
- | TRBJ2-2 | TRBV11-3 | TRBD2 | CASSFTRLSGLAGELFF | TGTGCCAGCAGCTTTACTCGTTTAAGTGGACTAGCCGGGGAGCTGTTTTTT
- | TRBJ1-2 | TRBV24-1 | - | CATSPDGNYGYTF | TGTGCCACCAGCCCGGACGGGAACTATGGCTACACCTTC
- | TRBJ2-3 | TRBV20-1 | TRBD2 | CSARIMAGVKGTDTQYF | TGCAGTGCTAGAATTATGGCGGGGGTTAAGGGCACAGATACGCAGTATTTT
few | TRBJ2-2 | TRBV3-1 | TRBD2 | CASSRWREGNTGELFF | TGTGCCAGCAGCCGGTGGCGGGAGGGGAACACCGGGGAGCTGTTTTTT
- | TRBJ2-3 | TRBV4-2 | - | CASSPGTHTQYF | TGTGCCAGCAGCCCCGGCACCCATACGCAGTATTTT
many | TRBJ2-3 | TRBV10-1 | TRBD2 | CASSPRLAGGTDTQYF | TGCGCCAGCAGTCCCAGACTAGCGGGGGGCACAGATACGCAGTATTTT
many | TRBJ2-2 | TRBV19 | TRBD2 | CASRREADTGELFF | TGTGCCAGTAGACGGGAGGCTGACACCGGGGAGCTGTTTTTT
many | TRBJ1-1 | TRBV7-9 | - | CASSLTGFTEAFF | TGTGCCAGCAGCTTAACCGGATTCACTGAAGCTTTCTTT
few | TRBJ2-7 | TRBV7-2 | TRBD2 | CASSLVSGGAIREQYF | TGTGCCAGCAGCTTAGTAAGCGGGGGGGCCATTCGCGAGCAGTACTTC
many | TRBJ2-1 | TRBV20-1 | TRBD2 | CSARIRTSNEQFF | TGCAGTGCTAGAATCAGGACTAGCAATGAGCAGTTCTTC
few | TRBJ2-7 | TRBV20-1 | - | CSARTNYEQYF | TGCAGTGCTAGAACCAACTACGAGCAGTACTTC
- | TRBJ2-1 | TRBV11-2 | - | CASNHPPGSNEQFF | TGTGCCAGCAACCACCCCCCGGGTAGTAATGAGCAGTTCTTC
few | TRBJ1-6 | TRBV20-1 | - | CSAEGGTPLHF | TGCAGTGCTGAGGGTGGGACACCCCTCCACTTT
few | TRBJ2-7 | TRBV4-1 | TRBD2 | CASSQVLAGGPYEQYF | TGCGCCAGCAGCCAGGTATTAGCGGGAGGACCTTACGAGCAGTACTTC
many | TRBJ2-7 | TRBV2 | - | CASSDVRGAEQYF | TGTGCCAGCAGTGATGTGAGGGGGGCCGAGCAGTACTTC
many | TRBJ1-2 | TRBV29-1 | - | CSVENLARGNYGYTF | TGCAGCGTTGAAAATTTGGCGCGGGGCAACTATGGCTACACCTTC
- | TRBJ2-1 | TRBV20-1 | TRBD2 | CSAGGLGGNEQFF | TGCAGTGCTGGGGGACTAGGGGGCAATGAGCAGTTCTTC
few | TRBJ2-7 | TRBV21-1 | - | CASSKRQIFTTEQYF | TGTGCCAGCAGCAAAAGACAGATATTTACGACTGAGCAGTACTTC
few | TRBJ2-1 | TRBV5-1 | - | CASSLTGAAYNEQFF | TGCGCCAGCAGCTTGACGGGGGCCGCTTACAATGAGCAGTTCTTC
- | TRBJ1-5 | TRBV5-1 | - | CASSLEVGDQPQHF | TGCGCCAGCAGCTTGGAAGTGGGAGATCAGCCCCAGCATTTT
few | TRBJ1-3 | TRBV19 | - | CASSRGRAPSGNTIYF | TGTGCCAGTAGCCGAGGACGGGCCCCCTCTGGAAACACCATATATTTT
few | TRBJ1-1 | TRBV6-5 | - | CASRPDPGTEAFF | TGTGCCAGCAGGCCGGACCCGGGCACTGAAGCTTTCTTT
- | TRBJ2-2 | TRBV29-1 | - | CSTVIGGAGELFF | TGCAGCACCGTCATCGGAGGCGCCGGGGAGCTGTTTTTT
few | TRBJ2-1 | TRBV20-1 | - | CSASKSGLEQFF | TGCAGTGCTAGTAAATCAGGGCTTGAGCAGTTCTTC
few | TRBJ2-6 | TRBV5-5 | TRBD1 | CASRTGQISSGANVLTF | TGTGCCAGCAGGACGGGACAGATAAGCTCTGGGGCCAACGTCCTGACTTTC
- | TRBJ1-4 | TRBV29-1 | - | CSVLGGLNEKLFF | TGCAGCGTGCTCGGAGGATTAAATGAAAAACTGTTTTTT
many | TRBJ2-7 | TRBV6-1 | TRBD2 | CASRGGLVGIGEEQYF | TGTGCCAGCAGGGGGGGGTTGGTAGGGATCGGAGAGGAGCAGTACTTC
- | TRBJ2-1 | TRBV6-1 | TRBD1 | CATGGLRGRGYNEQFF | TGTGCCACCGGAGGCCTCAGGGGGCGCGGGTACAATGAGCAGTTCTTC
few | TRBJ2-7 | TRBV4-1 | TRBD2 | CASSQDIAGGPGEQYF | TGCGCCAGCAGCCAAGATATAGCGGGAGGGCCAGGCGAGCAGTACTTC
few | TRBJ2-3 | TRBV11-2 | - | CASSLMGSTDTQYF | TGTGCCAGCAGTTTGATGGGGAGCACAGATACGCAGTATTTT
- | TRBJ2-3 | TRBV7-3 | TRBD2 | CASSRTSQGTDTQYF | TGTGCCAGCAGCAGGACTAGCCAGGGCACAGATACGCAGTATTTT
many | TRBJ1-5 | TRBV20-1 | TRBD1 | CSATQGAWDQPQHF | TGCAGTGCAACACAGGGGGCGTGGGATCAGCCCCAGCATTTT
few | TRBJ1-1 | TRBV10-1 | - | CASSESGVWTEAFF | TGCGCCAGCAGTGAGTCCGGGGTGTGGACTGAAGCTTTCTTT
many | TRBJ2-1 | TRBV24-1 | - | CATSEPGLGRDNEQFF | TGTGCCACCAGTGAACCCGGACTCGGCAGGGACAATGAGCAGTTCTTC
many | TRBJ2-1 | TRBV12-3/TRBV12-4 | - | CASSLEVDEQFF | TGTGCCAGCAGTTTAGAAGTGGATGAGCAGTTCTTC
- | TRBJ2-1 | TRBV7-3 | - | CASSLNEGRLFF | TGTGCCAGCAGCTTAAATGAGGGTCGTCTGTTCTTC
many | TRBJ2-3 | TRBV11-1 | TRBD2 | CASSLTSGYTDTQYF | TGTGCCAGCAGCTTGACTAGCGGCTACACAGATACGCAGTATTTT
many | TRBJ1-6 | TRBV27 | TRBD1 | CASSSYWAGGKGSPLHF | TGTGCCAGCAGTTCTTACTGGGCAGGGGGCAAGGGTTCACCCCTCCACTTT
- | TRBJ1-6 | TRBV20-1 | - | CSARDKRPPLHF | TGCAGTGCTAGAGATAAACGGCCACCCCTCCACTTT
- | TRBJ1-1 | TRBV11-2 | - | CASSLKYQDTIGKNTEAFF | TGTGCCAGCAGCTTAAAATATCAGGACACGATCGGAAAGAACACTGAAGCTTTCTTT
few | TRBJ2-1 | TRBV11-2 | TRBD2 | CASSLLRGLAYLGDNEQFF | TGTGCCAGCAGCCTACTCAGGGGACTAGCTTACCTAGGGGACAATGAGCAGTTCTTC
many | TRBJ1-1 | TRBV11-2 | - | CASTVSGGLTEAFF | TGTGCCAGCACCGTGTCGGGGGGGCTCACTGAAGCTTTCTTT
many | TRBJ1-2 | TRBV11-2 | - | CASSADRRNYGYTF | TGTGCCAGCAGCGCGGACCGGCGTAACTATGGCTACACCTTC
- | TRBJ1-4 | TRBV2 | TRBD1 | CAGNRDRVNEKLFF | TGTGCCGGGAACCGGGACAGGGTCAATGAAAAACTGTTTTTT
few | TRBJ2-7 | TRBV6-1 | TRBD2 | CASSEYPASGSYEQYF | TGTGCCAGCAGTGAATACCCGGCTAGCGGATCCTACGAGCAGTACTTC
few | TRBJ2-1 | TRBV4-2 | TRBD2 | CASSPELGLAGVEQFF | TGTGCCAGCAGCCCAGAACTTGGTCTAGCGGGAGTTGAGCAGTTCTTC
few | TRBJ2-1 | TRBV14 | TRBD1 | CASSRLWTGVHNEQFF | TGTGCCAGCAGCCGTCTTTGGACAGGCGTCCACAATGAGCAGTTCTTC
- | TRBJ2-3 | TRBV11-3 | TRBD2 | CASSLGRGSIDTQYF | TGTGCCAGCAGCTTAGGTCGCGGGAGTATTGATACGCAGTATTTT
- | TRBJ2-7 | TRBV11-2 | TRBD1 | CASSLGTATYEQYF | TGTGCCAGCAGCCTCGGGACAGCTACCTACGAGCAGTACTTC
few | TRBJ2-1 | TRBV3-1 | TRBD1 | CASSQGNRGQFF | TGTGCCAGCAGCCAAGGTAACAGGGGGCAGTTCTTC
- | TRBJ2-5 | TRBV10-3 | - | CAISESAETQYF | TGTGCCATCAGTGAGTCGGCGGAGACCCAGTACTTC
many | TRBJ2-2 | TRBV29-1 | - | CSVECEDGELFF | TGCAGCGTTGAATGCGAAGACGGGGAGCTGTTTTTT
many | TRBJ1-2 | TRBV30 | - | CAWSTERTVWRYGYTF | TGTGCCTGGAGTACCGAACGGACAGTGTGGCGGTATGGCTACACCTTC